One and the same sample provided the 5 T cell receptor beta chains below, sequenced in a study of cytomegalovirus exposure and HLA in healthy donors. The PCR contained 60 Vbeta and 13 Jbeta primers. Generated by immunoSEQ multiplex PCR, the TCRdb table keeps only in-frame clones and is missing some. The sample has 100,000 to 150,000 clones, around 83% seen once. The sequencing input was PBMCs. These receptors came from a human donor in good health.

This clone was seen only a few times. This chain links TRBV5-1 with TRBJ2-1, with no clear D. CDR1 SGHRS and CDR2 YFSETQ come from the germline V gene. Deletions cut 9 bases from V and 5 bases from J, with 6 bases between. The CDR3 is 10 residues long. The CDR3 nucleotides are TGCGCCAACCGGGACAATGAGCAGTTCTTC. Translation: CANRDNEQFF.

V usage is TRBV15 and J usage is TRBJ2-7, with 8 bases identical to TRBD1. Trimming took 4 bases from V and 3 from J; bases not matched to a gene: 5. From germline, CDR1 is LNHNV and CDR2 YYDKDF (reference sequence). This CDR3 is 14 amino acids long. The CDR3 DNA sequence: TGTGCCACCAGCATCCGGGACAGGAGCTACGAGCAGTACTTC. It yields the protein CATSIRDRSYEQYF.

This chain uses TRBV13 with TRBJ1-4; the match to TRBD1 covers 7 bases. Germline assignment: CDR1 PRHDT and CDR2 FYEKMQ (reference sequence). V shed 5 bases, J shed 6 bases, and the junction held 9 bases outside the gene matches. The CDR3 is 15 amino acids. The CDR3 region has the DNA TGTGCCAGCAGCCCAGGACAGGTTGGGTATGAAAAACTGTTTTTT. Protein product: CASSPGQVGYEKLFF.

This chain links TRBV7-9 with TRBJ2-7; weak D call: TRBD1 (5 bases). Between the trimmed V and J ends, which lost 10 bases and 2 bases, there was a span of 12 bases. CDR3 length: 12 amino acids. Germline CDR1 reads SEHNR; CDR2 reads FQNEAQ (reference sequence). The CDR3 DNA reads TGTGCCACCTCAGGGAACACCTACGAGCAGTACTTC. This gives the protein CATSGNTYEQYF.

This chain's CDR3 is CATSALGGGSTDTQYF. The CDR3 DNA sequence: TGTGCCACCAGCGCCCTGGGGGGGGGAAGCACAGATACGCAGTATTTT. The V call is TRBV15, the J call TRBJ2-3, with TRBD2 matching 7 bases. Germline CDR1 LNHNV, CDR2 YYDKDF (reference sequence). V trimming: 5 bases; J trimming: 0 bases; junction bases outside the gene matches: 8. This CDR3 is 16 amino acids long. The full variable domain, its missing parts supplied by reference TRBV15 and TRBJ2-3, is DAMVIQNPRYQVTQFGKPVTLSCSQTLNHNVMYWYQQKSSQAPKLLFHYYDKDFNNEADTPDNFQSRRPNTSFCFLDIRSPGLGDTAMYLCATSALGGGSTDTQYFGPGTRLTVL.